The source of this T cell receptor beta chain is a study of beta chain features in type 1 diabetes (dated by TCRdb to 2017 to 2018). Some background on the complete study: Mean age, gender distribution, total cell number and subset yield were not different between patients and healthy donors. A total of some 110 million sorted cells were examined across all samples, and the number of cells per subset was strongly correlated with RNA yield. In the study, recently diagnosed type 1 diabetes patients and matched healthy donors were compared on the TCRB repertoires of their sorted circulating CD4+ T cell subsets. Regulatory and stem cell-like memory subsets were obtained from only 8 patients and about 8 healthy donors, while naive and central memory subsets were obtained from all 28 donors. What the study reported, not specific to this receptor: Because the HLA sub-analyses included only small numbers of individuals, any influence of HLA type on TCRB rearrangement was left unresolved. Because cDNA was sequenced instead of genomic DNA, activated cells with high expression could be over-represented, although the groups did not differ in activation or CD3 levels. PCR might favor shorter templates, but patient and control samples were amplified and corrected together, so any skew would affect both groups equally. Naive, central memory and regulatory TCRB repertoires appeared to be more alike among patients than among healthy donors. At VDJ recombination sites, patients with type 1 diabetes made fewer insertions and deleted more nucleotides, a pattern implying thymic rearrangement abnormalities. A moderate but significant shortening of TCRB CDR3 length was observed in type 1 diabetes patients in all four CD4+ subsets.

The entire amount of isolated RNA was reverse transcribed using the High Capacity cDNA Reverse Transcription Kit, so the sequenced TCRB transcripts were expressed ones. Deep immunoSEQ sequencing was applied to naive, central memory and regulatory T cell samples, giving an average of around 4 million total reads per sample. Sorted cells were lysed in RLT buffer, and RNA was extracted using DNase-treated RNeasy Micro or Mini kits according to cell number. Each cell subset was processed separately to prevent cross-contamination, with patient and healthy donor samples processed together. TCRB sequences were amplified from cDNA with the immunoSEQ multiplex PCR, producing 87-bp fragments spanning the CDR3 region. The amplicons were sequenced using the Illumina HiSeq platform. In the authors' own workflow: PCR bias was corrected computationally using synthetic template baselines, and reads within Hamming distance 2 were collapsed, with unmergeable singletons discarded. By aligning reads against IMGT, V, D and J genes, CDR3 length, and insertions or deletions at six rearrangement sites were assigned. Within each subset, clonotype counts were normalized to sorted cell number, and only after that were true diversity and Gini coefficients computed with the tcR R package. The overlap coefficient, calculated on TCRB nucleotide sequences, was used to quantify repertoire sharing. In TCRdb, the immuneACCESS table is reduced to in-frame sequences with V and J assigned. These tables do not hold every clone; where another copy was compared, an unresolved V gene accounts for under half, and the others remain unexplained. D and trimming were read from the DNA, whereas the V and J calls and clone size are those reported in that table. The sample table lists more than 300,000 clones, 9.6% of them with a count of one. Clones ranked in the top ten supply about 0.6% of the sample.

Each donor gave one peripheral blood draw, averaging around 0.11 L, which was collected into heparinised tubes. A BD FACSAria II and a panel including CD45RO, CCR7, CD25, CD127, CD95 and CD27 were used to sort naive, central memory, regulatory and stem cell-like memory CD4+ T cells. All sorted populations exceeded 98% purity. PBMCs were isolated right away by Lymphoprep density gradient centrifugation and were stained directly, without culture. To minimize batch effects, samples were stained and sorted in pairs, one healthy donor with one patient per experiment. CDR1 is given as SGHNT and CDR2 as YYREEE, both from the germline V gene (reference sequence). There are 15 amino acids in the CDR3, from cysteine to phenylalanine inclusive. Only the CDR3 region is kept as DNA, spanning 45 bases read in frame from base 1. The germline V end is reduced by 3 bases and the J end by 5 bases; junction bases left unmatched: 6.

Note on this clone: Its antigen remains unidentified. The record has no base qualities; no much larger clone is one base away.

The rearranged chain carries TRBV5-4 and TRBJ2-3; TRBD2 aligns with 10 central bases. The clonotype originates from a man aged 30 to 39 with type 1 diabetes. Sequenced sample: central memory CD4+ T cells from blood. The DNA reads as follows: TGTGCCAGCAGCTCCATCAGCGGGGGGGGAGATACGCAGTATTTT. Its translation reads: CASSSISGGGDTQYF.